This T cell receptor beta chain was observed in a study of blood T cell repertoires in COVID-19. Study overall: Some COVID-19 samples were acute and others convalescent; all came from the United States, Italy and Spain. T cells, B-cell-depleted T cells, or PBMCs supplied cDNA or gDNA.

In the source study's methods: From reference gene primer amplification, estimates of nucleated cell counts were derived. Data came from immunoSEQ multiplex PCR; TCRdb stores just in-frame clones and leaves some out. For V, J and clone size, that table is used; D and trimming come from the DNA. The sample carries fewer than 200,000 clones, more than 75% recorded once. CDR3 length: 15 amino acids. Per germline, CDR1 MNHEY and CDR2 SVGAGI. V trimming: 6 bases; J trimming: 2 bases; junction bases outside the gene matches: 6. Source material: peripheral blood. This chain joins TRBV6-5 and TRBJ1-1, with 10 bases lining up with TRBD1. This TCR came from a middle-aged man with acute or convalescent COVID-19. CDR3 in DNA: TGTGCCAGCAGCGGGACAGGGGAGGGAAACACTGAAGCTTTCTTT. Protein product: CASSGTGEGNTEAFF.